These 32 T cell receptor beta chains originate from one sample sequenced in a study of OX40 agonist ivuxolimab in advanced cancers. Method: immunoSEQ multiplex PCR; TCRdb's copy keeps in-frame clones and lacks some. The table lists about 74,000 clones, about 84% of them singletons. The sequenced sample was CD4+ or CD8+ T cells sorted from blood, obtained in a trial of the OX40 agonist ivuxolimab. These receptors were obtained from an adult with an advanced solid tumor such as melanoma, head and neck, liver or kidney cancer.

The rearrangement uses TRBV5-4 and TRBJ2-1; 9 bases fit TRBD1. The CDR3 covers 14 residues. Germline-derived CDR1 and CDR2 are SGHNT and YYREEE (reference sequence). The trim removed 2 bases at V and 7 bases at J, leaving 4 bases unmatched. In DNA, the CDR3 is TGTGCCAGCAGCTTACAGGGGGCGTATAATGAGCAGTTCTTC. It encodes CASSLQGAYNEQFF.

The chain carries TRBV7-9 and TRBJ1-1; D unclear. This CDR3 is 15 amino acids long. V dropped 5 bases and J dropped 4 bases, with 17 bases sitting between them. Looked up from germline, CDR1 is SEHNR and CDR2 is FQNEAQ (reference sequence). The CDR3 region has the DNA TGTGCCAGCAGCCTTACAGCAGGCAGAGGCACTGAAGCTTTCTTT. Its translation is CASSLTAGRGTEAFF.

V gene TRBV6-5 combines with J gene TRBJ2-2; no firm D call. With 5 bases removed from V and 0 bases from J, the gap between germline ends came to 7 bases. The CDR3 extends over 14 amino acids. Germline CDR1 reads MNHEY; CDR2 reads SVGAGI. CDR3 bases: TGTGCCAGCAGTGTGTCTCCGAACACCGGGGAGCTGTTTTTT. This codes for CASSVSPNTGELFF.

The CDR3 sequence is CASSGTGGNYGYTF. In DNA, the CDR3 is TGTGCCAGCAGTGGTACAGGGGGCAACTATGGCTACACCTTC. J is TRBJ1-2 and V is TRBV2, with TRBD1 matching 9 bases. There are 14 residues in the CDR3. Per germline, CDR1 SNHLY and CDR2 FYNNEI. V trimming: 4 bases; J trimming: 2 bases; junction bases outside the gene matches: 2.

In this sample, this clone turned up a few times. The rearrangement links TRBV5-1 to TRBJ1-1; TRBD1 aligns across 10 bases. Germline CDR1 and CDR2: SGHRS and YFSETQ. J lost 4 bases, V lost 3 bases, and 3 bases had no gene match. The CDR3 is 14 amino acids. CDR3 coding DNA: TGCGCCAGCAGCTCATGGGACAGGGGCACTGAAGCTTTCTTT. Its protein product is CASSSWDRGTEAFF.

This sequence joins TRBV18 and TRBJ1-1, with 7 positions matching TRBD1. The length of the CDR3 is 16 residues. V lost 2 bases and J lost 8; bases outside the gene matches: 14. The V gene's germline CDR1 is KGHSH and CDR2 LQKENI. In DNA form, the CDR3 reads TGTGCCAGCTCACCAGCGACAGGGAACAGGGAAAGAGAAGCTTTCTTT. Its protein product is CASSPATGNREREAFF.

The chain couples TRBV6-1 to TRBJ2-7; D remains ambiguous. Germline lookup yields CDR1 MNHNS and CDR2 SASEGT. Trimming cost V 4 bases and J 4 bases, with 5 bases left between them. The CDR3 runs to 11 residues. The CDR3 sequence is CASSAMYEQYF. As DNA, the CDR3 is TGTGCCAGCAGTGCGATGTACGAGCAGTACTTC.

This clone has just one count. The chain is built from TRBV5-1 and TRBJ2-2; TRBD2 matches 12 bases. The CDR3 runs 15 residues. Losses at the gene ends were 5 bases for V and 7 bases for J; bases not matched to a gene: 6. Germline V CDR1 and CDR2: SGHRS, YFSETQ. This chain's CDR3 is CASRPTSGRIGELFF. The DNA of the CDR3 is TGCGCCAGCAGGCCGACTAGCGGGAGAATCGGGGAGCTGTTTTTT.

The chain is built from TRBV18 and TRBJ2-5; D call uncertain. Germline lookup yields CDR1 KGHSH and CDR2 LQKENI. V dropped 2 bases and J dropped 5 bases, with 6 bases sitting between them. This CDR3 is built from 12 residues. The CDR3 nucleotides read TGTGCCAGCTCACCAAGTCTGGAGACCCAGTACTTC. Translation gives CASSPSLETQYF. Full variable domain (missing parts from reference TRBV18 and TRBJ2-5): NAGVMQNPRHLVRRRGQEARLRCSPMKGHSHVYWYRQLPEEGLKFMVYLQKENIIDESGMPKERFSAEFPKEGPSILRIQQVVRGDSAAYFCASSPSLETQYFGPGTRLLVL.

The chain combines TRBV5-1 with TRBJ2-7, with TRBD1 matching 7 bases. Germline-derived CDR1 and CDR2 are SGHRS and YFSETQ. This CDR3 spans 15 amino acids. J lost 4 bases, V lost 0 bases, and 7 bases had no gene match. As DNA, the CDR3 is TGCGCCAGCAGCTTGGAAGGGGGCGATTTTTACGAGCAGTACTTC. It specifies CASSLEGGDFYEQYF.

This clone turned up a few times. J is TRBJ1-1 and V is TRBV6-1, with D uncertain. Germline-derived CDR1 and CDR2 are MNHNS and SASEGT. The CDR3 runs 14 residues. The V end lost 8 bases, the J end lost 4 bases, and 17 bases lay between the germline ends. In DNA form, the CDR3 reads TGTGCCAGCCCATCGACAAACCCGATCACTGAAGCTTTCTTT. This codes for CASPSTNPITEAFF.

The chain couples TRBV18 to TRBJ1-2; 9 bases match TRBD1. In germline, CDR1 is KGHSH, CDR2 LQKENI. The V gene end was trimmed by 6 bases and the J gene end by 3 bases; junction bases not matched to a gene: 8. The CDR3 length is 15 residues. Here the CDR3 DNA reads TGTGCCAGCTCCCCAAGACAGGGGGGGGACTATGGCTACACCTTC. Protein sequence: CASSPRQGGDYGYTF.

This clone was seen only a few times. The CDR3 coding sequence is TGTGCCTGGATGGTTGAGGAGTACACTGAAGCTTTCTTT. This sequence encodes CAWMVEEYTEAFF. V usage is TRBV30 and J usage is TRBJ1-1; D is unresolved. From germline, CDR1 is GTSNPN and CDR2 SVGIG (reference sequence). Trimming cost V 4 bases and J 3 bases, with 12 bases left between them. This CDR3 spans 13 amino acids.

The J gene is TRBJ1-2, the V gene TRBV6-6, with a possible D match to TRBD1 (6 bases). CDR3 length equals 13 residues. The V end was cut by 6 bases, the J end by 4 bases, with 12 bases between. CDR1 MNHNY and CDR2 SVGAGI come from the germline V gene (reference sequence). The CDR3 nucleotides are TGTGCCAGCAGGTGGGGACACGGCTATGGCTACACCTTC. Protein product: CASRWGHGYGYTF.

The V call is TRBV30, the J call TRBJ2-3; 8 bases map to TRBD1. This CDR3 is built from 16 residues. Germline CDR1 GTSNPN, CDR2 SVGIG (reference sequence). J was trimmed by 3 bases and V by 1 base; bases with no gene match: 9. CDR3 sequence: CAWSADRGTKTDTQYF. CDR3 sequence (DNA): TGTGCCTGGAGTGCTGACAGGGGAACGAAAACAGATACGCAGTATTTT.

The rearrangement links TRBV19 to TRBJ2-1; TRBD1 might be the D (5 bases). The V and J ends lost 5 bases and 1 base respectively, with 12 bases between them. The CDR3 is made up of 15 amino acids. The germline V gene encodes CDR1 LNHDA and CDR2 SQIVND (reference sequence). The CDR3: CASSSAGASYNEQFF. Here the CDR3 DNA reads TGTGCCAGTAGTTCAGCTGGGGCATCCTACAATGAGCAGTTCTTC.

The chain is built from TRBV14 and TRBJ1-1; D gene ambiguous. V lost 3 bases and J 7 bases, leaving 15 bases between the germline ends. CDR3 size: 14 residues. The germline CDR1 and CDR2 sequences are SGHDN and FVKESK. For the CDR3, the DNA is TGTGCCAGCAGCCACCCCCGAGGAAAGATTGAAGCTTTCTTT. This encodes CASSHPRGKIEAFF.

The chain joins TRBV19 to TRBJ2-2, with D perhaps TRBD2 (6 bases). CDR3 length equals 15 residues. The V gene's germline CDR1 is LNHDA and CDR2 SQIVND (reference sequence). Trimming took off 7 bases at V and 6 bases at J, with 18 bases between the two ends. CDR3 in DNA: TGTGCCAGTAAGGGACTTTTGGCCGTGGCCGGGGAGCTGTTTTTT. The encoded protein is CASKGLLAVAGELFF.

The V and J genes are TRBV30 and TRBJ2-6; a weak D match, TRBD2 (7 bases). The V end was cut by 4 bases, the J end by 0 bases, with 22 bases between. This CDR3 is 19 amino acids long. Germline V lookup: CDR1 GTSNPN, CDR2 SVGIG (reference sequence). The CDR3 is CAWMGMGGQPSSGANVLTF. CDR3 bases: TGTGCCTGGATGGGGATGGGGGGGCAACCCTCCTCTGGGGCCAACGTCCTGACTTTC. Full variable domain (outside the CDR3, taken from reference TRBV30 and TRBJ2-6): SQTIHQWPATLVQPVGSPLSLECTVEGTSNPNLYWYRQAAGRGLQLLFYSVGIGQISSEVPQNLSASRPQDRQFILSSKKLLLSDSGFYLCAWMGMGGQPSSGANVLTFGAGSRLTVL.

The genes are TRBV5-4 and TRBJ2-5; D is ambiguous. V dropped 0 bases and J dropped 1 base, with 7 bases sitting between them. Germline V gene lookup returns CDR1 SGHNT and CDR2 YYREEE (reference sequence). This CDR3 is 14 amino acids long. CDR3 sequence reads: CASSLAGTQETQYF. The CDR3 DNA follows: TGTGCCAGCAGCTTGGCAGGAACCCAAGAGACCCAGTACTTC.

The chain carries TRBV30 and TRBJ2-1; tentative D call: TRBD1 (5 bases). The CDR3 spans 14 residues. CDR1 and CDR2 (germline): GTSNPN, SVGIG (reference sequence). V was pared by 4 bases and J by 9 bases, with 19 bases between. This CDR3 is CAWNTGNLAFEQFF. CDR3 DNA: TGTGCCTGGAATACAGGCAACCTGGCTTTTGAGCAGTTCTTC.

The chain has TRBV7-6 and TRBJ1-2, with D tentatively TRBD1 (6 bases). Germline values: CDR1 SGHVS, CDR2 FNYEAQ. The CDR3 covers 15 residues. Deletions cut 0 bases from V and 5 bases from J, with 13 bases between. In DNA, the CDR3 is TGTGCCAGCAGCTTAGCGAGGACAGCACCATATGGCTACACCTTC. Residues: CASSLARTAPYGYTF.

V is TRBV5-6 and J is TRBJ1-5; TRBD1 matches 8 bases. The J segment lost 0 bases and the V segment lost 1 base, leaving 3 bases of the junction unmatched. Germline lookup yields CDR1 SGHDT and CDR2 YYEEEE. The CDR3 consists of 16 residues. CDR3: CASSLRTGLSNQPQHF. The CDR3 DNA reads TGTGCCAGCAGCTTGAGGACAGGGCTTAGCAATCAGCCCCAGCATTTT.

This chain links TRBV4-2 with TRBJ2-5; TRBD1 aligns across 8 bases. V trimming: 4 bases; J trimming: 1 base; junction bases outside the gene matches: 2. Germline V CDR1 and CDR2: LGHNA, YNFKEQ. This CDR3 spans 14 amino acids. This CDR3 reads CASSRTGSQETQYF. The CDR3 nucleotides read TGTGCCAGCAGCCGGACAGGGTCCCAAGAGACCCAGTACTTC.

The chain joins TRBV7-8 to TRBJ1-2, with 7 bases matching TRBD1. The CDR3 is 15 amino acids. The germline V gene encodes CDR1 SGHVS and CDR2 FQNEAQ. The ends lost 1 base at V and 6 bases at J; junction bases unmatched: 8. The DNA of the CDR3 is TGTGCCAGCAGCTTAGGAGGCGGGACAGAGCATGGCTACACCTTC. It encodes CASSLGGGTEHGYTF.

This clone was recorded a few times. The chain has TRBV7-8 and TRBJ2-3; D is perhaps TRBD1 (5 bases). The V end was cut by 3 bases, the J end by 2 bases, with 12 bases between. The germline V gene has CDR1 SGHVS and CDR2 FQNEAQ. The CDR3 length is 15 residues. CDR3 in amino acids: CASSLQGTITDTQYF. CDR3 DNA: TGTGCCAGCAGCTTGCAGGGAACCATCACAGATACGCAGTATTTT.

DNA for the CDR3: TGCGCCAGCAGCCCGACTAGCGGGAGCTCCTACGAGCAGTACTTC. Its protein is CASSPTSGSSYEQYF. V and J are TRBV4-3 and TRBJ2-7; 12 nucleotides line up with TRBD2. Germline CDR1 reads LGHNA; CDR2 reads YSLEER. The CDR3 runs 15 residues. V gave up 4 bases and J gave up 0 bases; unmatched junction bases: 1.

The chain recombines TRBV18 with TRBJ1-2; D uncertain. This CDR3 comprises 14 residues. V lost 3 bases and J lost 5, with 13 bases in between. The V gene's germline CDR1 is KGHSH and CDR2 LQKENI. CDR3 sequence: CASSPRTADYGYTF. CDR3 coding DNA: TGTGCCAGCTCACCCAGGACGGCCGATTATGGCTACACCTTC. Supplemented by reference TRBV18 and TRBJ1-2, the full variable domain reads NAGVMQNPRHLVRRRGQEARLRCSPMKGHSHVYWYRQLPEEGLKFMVYLQKENIIDESGMPKERFSAEFPKEGPSILRIQQVVRGDSAAYFCASSPRTADYGYTFGSGTRLTVV.

The rearrangement links TRBV10-3 to TRBJ2-7; perhaps D is TRBD1 or TRBD2 (5 bases each). The CDR3 runs 12 residues. Trimming took 6 bases from V and 2 from J, leaving 8 bases between them. Germline values: CDR1 ENHRY, CDR2 SYGVKD. CDR3 residues: CAISSGPYEQYF. The CDR3 nucleotides are TGTGCCATCAGCTCGGGACCCTACGAGCAGTACTTC.

J is TRBJ1-1 and V is TRBV19, with D possibly being TRBD1 (6 bases). The germline CDR1 and CDR2 sequences are LNHDA and SQIVND (reference sequence). V was shortened by 10 bases and J by 3 bases, with 18 bases between the two germline ends. The CDR3 has 14 residues. The CDR3 coding sequence is TGTGCCACCCTAGAGAGGGGGGGATACACTGAAGCTTTCTTT. This encodes CATLERGGYTEAFF.

The rearrangement links TRBV6-6 to TRBJ2-7; unclear D gene. This CDR3 spans 11 amino acids. V was pared by 5 bases and J by 3 bases, with 5 bases between. The germline V gene encodes CDR1 MNHNY and CDR2 SVGAGI (reference sequence). The CDR3 is CASSAGYEQYF. In DNA form, the CDR3 reads TGTGCCAGCAGTGCCGGCTACGAGCAGTACTTC.

This sequence joins TRBV28 and TRBJ1-2; D uncertain. This CDR3 is 15 amino acids long. V gave up 6 bases and J gave up 4 bases, with 18 bases separating them. The germline V gene encodes CDR1 MDHEN and CDR2 SYDVKM. The CDR3 region has the DNA TGTGCCAGCAGGGTTGAAAGGGATGAGCGCTATGGCTACACCTTC. It specifies CASRVERDERYGYTF.